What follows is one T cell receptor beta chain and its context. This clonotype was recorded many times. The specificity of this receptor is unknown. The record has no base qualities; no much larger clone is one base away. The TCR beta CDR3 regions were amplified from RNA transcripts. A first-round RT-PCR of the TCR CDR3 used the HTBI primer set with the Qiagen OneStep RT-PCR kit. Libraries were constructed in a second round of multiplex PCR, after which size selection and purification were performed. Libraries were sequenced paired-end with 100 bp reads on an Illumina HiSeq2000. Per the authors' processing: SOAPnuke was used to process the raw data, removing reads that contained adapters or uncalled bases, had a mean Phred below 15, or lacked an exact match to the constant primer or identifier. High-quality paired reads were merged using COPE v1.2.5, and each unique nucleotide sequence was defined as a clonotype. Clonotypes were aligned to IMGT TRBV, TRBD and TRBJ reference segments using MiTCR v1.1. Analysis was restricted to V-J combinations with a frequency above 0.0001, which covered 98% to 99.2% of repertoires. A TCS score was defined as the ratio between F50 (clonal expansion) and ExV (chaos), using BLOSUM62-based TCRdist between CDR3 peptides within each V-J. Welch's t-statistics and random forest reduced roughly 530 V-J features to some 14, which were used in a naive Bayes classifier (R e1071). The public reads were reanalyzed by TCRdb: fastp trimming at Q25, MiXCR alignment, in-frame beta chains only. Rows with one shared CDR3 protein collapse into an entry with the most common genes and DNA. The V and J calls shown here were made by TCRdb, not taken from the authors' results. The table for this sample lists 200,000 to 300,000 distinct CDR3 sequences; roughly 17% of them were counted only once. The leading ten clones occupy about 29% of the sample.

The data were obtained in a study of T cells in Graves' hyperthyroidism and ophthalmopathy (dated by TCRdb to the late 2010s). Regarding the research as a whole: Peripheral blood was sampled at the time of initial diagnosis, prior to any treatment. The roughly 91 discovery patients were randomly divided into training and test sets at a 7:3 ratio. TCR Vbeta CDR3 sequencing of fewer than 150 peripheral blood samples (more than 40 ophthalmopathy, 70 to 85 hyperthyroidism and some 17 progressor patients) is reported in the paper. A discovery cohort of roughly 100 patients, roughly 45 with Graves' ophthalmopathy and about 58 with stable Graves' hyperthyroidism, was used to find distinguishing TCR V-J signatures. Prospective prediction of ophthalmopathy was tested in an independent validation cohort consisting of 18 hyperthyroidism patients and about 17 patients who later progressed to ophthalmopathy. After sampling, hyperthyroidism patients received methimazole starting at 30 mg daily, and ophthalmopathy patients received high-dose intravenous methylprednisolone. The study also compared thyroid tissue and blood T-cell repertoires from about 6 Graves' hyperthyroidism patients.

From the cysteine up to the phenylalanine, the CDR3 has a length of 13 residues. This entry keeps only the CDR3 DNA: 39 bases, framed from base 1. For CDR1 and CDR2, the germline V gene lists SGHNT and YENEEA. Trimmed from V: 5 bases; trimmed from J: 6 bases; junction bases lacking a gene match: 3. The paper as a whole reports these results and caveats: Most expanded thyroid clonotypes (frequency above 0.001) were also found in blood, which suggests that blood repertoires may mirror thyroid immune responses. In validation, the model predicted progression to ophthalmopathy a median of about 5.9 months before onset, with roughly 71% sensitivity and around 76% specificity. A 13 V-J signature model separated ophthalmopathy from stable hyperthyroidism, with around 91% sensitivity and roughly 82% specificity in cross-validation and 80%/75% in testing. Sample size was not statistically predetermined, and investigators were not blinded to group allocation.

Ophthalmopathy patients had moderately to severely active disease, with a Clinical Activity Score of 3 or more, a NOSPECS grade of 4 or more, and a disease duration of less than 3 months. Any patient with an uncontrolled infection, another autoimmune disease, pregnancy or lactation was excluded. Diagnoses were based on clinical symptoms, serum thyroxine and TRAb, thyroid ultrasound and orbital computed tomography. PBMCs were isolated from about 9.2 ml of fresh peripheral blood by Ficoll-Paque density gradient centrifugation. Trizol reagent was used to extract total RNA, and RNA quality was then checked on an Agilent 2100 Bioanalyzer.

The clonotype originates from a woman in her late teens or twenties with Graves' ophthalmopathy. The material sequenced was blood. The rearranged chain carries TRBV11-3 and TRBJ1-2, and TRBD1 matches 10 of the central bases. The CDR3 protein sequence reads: CASSVTGGDGYTF. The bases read TGTGCCAGCAGCGTGACAGGGGGCGATGGCTACACCTTC.